This T cell receptor (beta chain) stems from a study of cytomegalovirus exposure and HLA in healthy donors. Study-level background: Of more than 350 genotyped donors, about 81% clustered with self-reported Caucasian donors. Notes on the study in general: Compared with the approximately 670-donor mean, an Asian-associated ancestry cluster reportedly had fewer N-insertions, according to a later analysis. Later analysis showed TCR association rates varying by HLA locus, highest for DRB1 and lowest for HLA-C. According to an earlier analysis, most TCR beta V segments yielded productive rearrangements about 87% or about 30% of the time.

Comments on this clone: The target antigen is unknown.

With 5 bases clipped from V and 0 bases from J, the junction kept 10 bases outside the gene matches. Germline CDR1 is SGHAT and CDR2 is FQNNGV. The CDR3 is made up of 16 amino acids. Use of 60 Vbeta and 13 Jbeta primers characterized the PCR. The method was immunoSEQ multiplex PCR; TCRdb's version includes in-frame clones alone and lacks a portion of them. The profile covers 160,000 or so clones, with 82% appearing a single time and approximately 0.55% taken by the ten largest. The source is a woman between 50 and 59 years old in good health and CMV-seronegative. The sample comprised PBMCs. The J gene is TRBJ2-7, the V gene TRBV11-2; 7 nucleotides agree with TRBD2. DNA of the CDR3: TGTGCCAGCAGCCGAGCGGGGCACCTAGACTCCTACGAGCAGTACTTC. Amino acid sequence: CASSRAGHLDSYEQYF.